Below, 32 T cell receptor beta chains from the same sample are listed, as sequenced in a study of blood T cells in healthy people across ages. PCR was performed a second time for roughly 7 to 11 cycles using a sample-barcoded 5' primer and a J-beta primer mix. Each CDR3 protein is one row after TCRdb ran MiXCR on the 5' RACE reads. The repertoire holds roughly 700,000 distinct CDR3 sequences, around 48% seen once, with around 32% in the top ten. Sequenced: blood. These receptors were collected from a woman aged 60-70 years in good health.

This rearrangement joins TRBV20-1 to TRBJ1-2; TRBD1 might be the D (6 bases). Germline V gene sequence: CDR1 DFQATT, CDR2 SNEGSKA (reference sequence). The ends were cut back, 3 bases at V and 8 bases at J, with 16 bases in the middle. This CDR3 region has 13 residues. The CDR3 nucleotides read TGCAGTGCTAGGGAACAGGGCTCAGGCGGCTACACCTTC. Protein: CSAREQGSGGYTF.

This sequence joins TRBV6-2 or TRBV6-3 and TRBJ2-7; TRBD2 is a possible D gene (6 bases). Germline CDR1 is MNHEY and CDR2 is SVGEGT. The CDR3 contains 16 residues. The ends were cut back, 2 bases at V and 0 bases at J, with 14 bases in the middle. The CDR3 coding sequence is TGTGCCAGCAGTTACCCGGACGGGAGAAGCTCCTACGAGCAGTACTTC. It yields the protein CASSYPDGRSSYEQYF.

On this clonotype itself: Sequence at one end of the junction differs from germline and may be a read error. The gene calls are TRBV24-1 and TRBJ2-1, with 7 bases identical to TRBD2. The CDR3 is 14 residues long. Germline CDR1 reads KGHDR; CDR2 reads SFDVKD. The CDR3 is CATAPRRESNERFF. As DNA, the CDR3 is TGTGCCACCGCTCCGCGGCGGGAGAGCAATGAGCGGTTCTTC.

The chain couples TRBV20-1 to TRBJ2-3; 15 positions agree with TRBD2. CDR3 size: 19 residues. Germline V gene data show CDR1 as DFQATT and CDR2 as SNEGSKA (reference sequence). The ends lost 0 bases at V and 3 bases at J; junction bases unmatched: 10. The CDR3 bases are TGCAGTGCTAGAGATCGGCGGACTAGCGGGAGGGGTGAAACAGATACGCAGTATTTT. Translation gives CSARDRRTSGRGETDTQYF.

This chain links TRBV4-1 with TRBJ1-4; D ambiguous. The CDR3 has 16 residues. The V gene's germline CDR1 is MGHRA and CDR2 YSYEKL. V lost 1 base and J lost 2, with 11 bases in between. CDR3 sequence reads: CASSQATRQTNEKLFF. CDR3 DNA: TGCGCCAGCAGCCAAGCGACGAGGCAGACTAATGAAAAACTGTTTTTT.

The chain combines TRBV7-6 with TRBJ2-1, with unresolved D. From germline, CDR1 is SGHVS and CDR2 FNYEAQ. V lost 5 bases to trimming and J lost 5 bases, with 13 bases between them. CDR3 size: 14 residues. CDR3 residues: CASSPRRDHNEQFF. DNA of the CDR3: TGTGCCAGCAGCCCCCGACGAGACCACAATGAGCAGTTCTTC.

The chain carries TRBV28 and TRBJ1-2; D is ambiguous. Looked up from germline, CDR1 is MDHEN and CDR2 is SYDVKM. This CDR3 has 13 amino acids. Deletions cut 8 bases from V and 9 bases from J, with 19 bases between. The CDR3 DNA reads TGTGCCAGCTCCCTGACGGGTTCCGGGAGCTACACCTTC. This sequence encodes CASSLTGSGSYTF.

This clonotype has just a few counts. V and J are TRBV20-1 and TRBJ2-3, with a weak D call TRBD1 (5 bases). The length of the CDR3 is 14 residues. V lost 2 bases, J lost 2 bases, and 11 bases lay in between. Germline loops: CDR1 DFQATT, CDR2 SNEGSKA (reference sequence). CDR3 nucleotides: TGCAGTGCTAGAAGACAGAGCGCCACAGATACGCAGTATTTT. This translates into CSARRQSATDTQYF.

The chain couples TRBV7-3 to TRBJ2-7; 8 nucleotides align to TRBD1. Germline-derived CDR1 and CDR2 are SGHTA and FQGTGA. V was clipped by 0 bases and J by 7 bases; unmatched bases: 5. This CDR3 region has 14 residues. CDR3 region: CASSLTQGAGEQYF. The DNA for the CDR3 is TGTGCCAGCAGCTTAACTCAGGGGGCGGGGGAGCAGTACTTC.

The chain recombines TRBV10-3 with TRBJ2-7, with 8 bases matching TRBD1. The CDR3 has 15 amino acids. Germline trimming cut 5 bases from V and 1 base from J; bases unmatched to any gene: 7. Germline CDR1 reads ENHRY; CDR2 reads SYGVKD. CDR3 sequence (DNA): TGTGCCATCAGTAACGGACAGGGCCTTTCCTACGAGCAGTACTTC. It translates to CAISNGQGLSYEQYF.

CDR3 coding DNA: TGCAGTGCTAGAGCTATAACCGGGACTAGCGGGAGGGGGGGATACAATGAGCAGTTCTTC. This translates into CSARAITGTSGRGGYNEQFF. The gene calls are TRBV20-1 and TRBJ2-1, with TRBD2 matching 16 bases. V lost 1 base, J lost 4 bases, and 13 bases stayed unmatched. This CDR3 spans 20 amino acids. Per germline, CDR1 DFQATT and CDR2 SNEGSKA (reference sequence).

This clonotype appeared once. This chain joins TRBV2 and TRBJ2-2; D could derive from TRBD1 or TRBD2 (6 bases each). Trimming removed 11 bases at V and 5 bases at J, with 15 bases between. CDR3 size: 13 residues. The germline CDR1 and CDR2 sequences are SNHLY and FYNNEI. For the CDR3, the DNA is TGTGCCGGCGGGATACAGGGTACCGGGGAGCTGTTTTTT. Translating it yields CAGGIQGTGELFF.

The chain combines TRBV6-2 or TRBV6-3 with TRBJ2-1; D possibly uses TRBD1 or TRBD2 (5 bases each). CDR3 length: 14 residues. Germline V lookup: CDR1 MNHEY, CDR2 SVGEGT. V was trimmed by 4 bases and J by 5 bases, leaving 12 bases between them. The CDR3 region has the DNA TGTGCCAGCAGTTTTGGGACCAACAACAATGAGCAGTTCTTC. It translates to CASSFGTNNNEQFF.

The table lists this clonotype with a count of one. The V gene is TRBV20-1, the J gene TRBJ1-5, with TRBD1 matching over 9 bases. CDR3 length: 16 amino acids. Germline V gives CDR1 DFQATT, CDR2 SNEGSKA (reference sequence). V was clipped by 5 bases and J by 5 bases; unmatched bases: 13. The CDR3 DNA is TGCAGTGCTGGGGATCCGGGACAGGGTACGGATCAGCCCCAGCATTTT. Protein: CSAGDPGQGTDQPQHF.

This chain joins TRBV5-1 and TRBJ1-4; possibly TRBD1 for D (6 bases). Germline CDR1 SGHRS, CDR2 YFSETQ. The CDR3 covers 15 residues. Between the trimmed V and J ends, which lost 4 bases and 0 bases, there was a span of 10 bases. The CDR3 spells CASSVRQATNEKLFF. CDR3 DNA: TGCGCCAGCAGCGTCCGACAGGCAACTAATGAAAAACTGTTTTTT.

This chain links TRBV27 with TRBJ1-1; D is undetermined. Germline assignment: CDR1 MNHEY and CDR2 SMNVEV (reference sequence). The CDR3 length is 15 residues. V was cut by 1 base and J by 3 bases, with 12 bases left in between. CDR3 amino acids: CASSLLARPDTEAFF. In DNA form, the CDR3 reads TGTGCCAGCAGTTTATTGGCCAGGCCGGACACTGAAGCTTTCTTT.

This clonotype was found many times. This sequence joins TRBV11-2 and TRBJ2-7; D gene uncertain. This CDR3 is 16 amino acids long. V was cut by 0 bases and J by 3 bases, with 15 bases left in between. The germline CDR1 and CDR2 sequences are SGHAT and FQNNGV. CDR3 loop: CASSLDIGARNYEQYF. In DNA form, the CDR3 reads TGTGCCAGCAGCTTAGACATCGGAGCCAGAAACTACGAGCAGTACTTC.

V and J are TRBV6-5 and TRBJ2-5; D is undetermined. The DNA end lines up better with TRBJ2-7; the J call may be wrong. This CDR3 contains 11 residues. From germline, CDR1 is MNHEY and CDR2 SVGAGI. The CDR3 DNA reads TGTGCCAGCAGTACCGCCCACGAGCAGTACTTC. It translates to CASSTAHEQYF.

This chain connects TRBV5-1 to TRBJ2-7; maybe TRBD2 (6 bases). The germline V gene has CDR1 SGHRS and CDR2 YFSETQ. The germline V and J ends were trimmed by 7 bases and 1 base, with 12 bases remaining between them. The CDR3 sequence is 13 residues long. CDR3 in DNA: TGCGCCAGCTCTGTAGCGGAATCCTACGAGCAGTACTTC. Protein sequence: CASSVAESYEQYF.

On this clonotype: This may be a read error: a much more frequent sequence differs by one nucleotide. This chain uses TRBV7-6 with TRBJ1-2; D is possibly TRBD1 (6 bases). Per the germline V gene, CDR1 is SGHVS and CDR2 is FNYEAQ. V shed 5 bases and J shed 8 bases, with 18 bases lying between them. The CDR3 loop spans 14 amino acids. CDR3 coding DNA: TGTGCCAGCAGCGTGAGGGGGGGCGCTGAGGGCTACACCTTC. This sequence encodes CASSVRGGAEGYTF.

This CDR3 reads CASSRTTSGSEELFF. The DNA for the CDR3 is TGTGCCAGCAGCCGAACGACTAGCGGGAGCGAGGAGCTGTTTTTT. The genes are TRBV4-2 and TRBJ2-2, with TRBD2 matching over 12 bases. Trimming at V came to 4 bases and at J to 10 bases, leaving 7 bases not matched to a gene. This CDR3 is 15 amino acids long. CDR1 LGHNA and CDR2 YNFKEQ come from the germline V gene.

This chain links TRBV12-3 or TRBV12-4 with TRBJ2-3, with 7 bases identical to TRBD1. This CDR3 region has 13 residues. V was clipped by 11 bases and J by 4 bases; unmatched bases: 9. The CDR3 reads CARIITGADTQYF. In nucleotides, the CDR3 is TGTGCCCGCATCATCACAGGGGCAGATACGCAGTATTTT.

The chain employs TRBV5-1 and TRBJ2-5; no definite D call. Germline V CDR1 and CDR2: SGHRS, YFSETQ. Trimming removed 4 bases at V and 1 base at J, with 11 bases between. The CDR3 is 14 residues long. CDR3 DNA: TGCGCCAGCAGCCAGGACGTGGCCCAAGAGACCCAGTACTTC. Its protein is CASSQDVAQETQYF.

The chain couples TRBV20-1 to TRBJ2-1, with 7 bases lining up with TRBD1. The CDR3 loop spans 14 amino acids. From germline, CDR1 is DFQATT and CDR2 SNEGSKA (reference sequence). V gave up 1 base and J gave up 3 bases; unmatched junction bases: 3. In DNA form, the CDR3 reads TGCAGTGCTAGAGGTCAGGGGGACTACAATGAGCAGTTCTTC. Encoded protein: CSARGQGDYNEQFF.

This clonotype was seen only a few times. The chain employs TRBV28 and TRBJ2-5; D is unresolved. From germline, CDR1 is MDHEN and CDR2 SYDVKM. The CDR3 spans 13 residues. The V and J ends lost 4 bases and 2 bases respectively, with 8 bases between them. The CDR3 DNA reads as TGTGCCAGCAGTTCGGACGGACAAGAGACCCAGTACTTC. This gives the protein CASSSDGQETQYF.

V gene TRBV7-2 combines with J gene TRBJ2-1, with a tentative D call TRBD2 (5 bases). V was clipped by 4 bases and J by 0 bases, with 13 bases between them. CDR1 SGHTA and CDR2 FQGNSA come from the germline V gene. The CDR3 has 16 amino acids. In DNA, the CDR3 is TGTGCCAGCAGCTCTCGCCCGGGAAACTCCTACAATGAGCAGTTCTTC. Translated, it gives CASSSRPGNSYNEQFF.

The V gene is TRBV10-3, the J gene TRBJ2-1; 8 bases are a match to TRBD2. Looked up from germline, CDR1 is ENHRY and CDR2 is SYGVKD. J gave up 9 bases and V 0 bases, and 7 bases lay outside the gene matches. The CDR3 sequence is 15 residues long. The DNA of the CDR3 is TGTGCCATCAGTGAGTCGCGGGGACTAGGACCTGAGCAGTTCTTC. Its protein is CAISESRGLGPEQFF.

The rearrangement uses TRBV6-2 or TRBV6-3 and TRBJ2-1; D ambiguous. The V and J ends lost 8 bases and 0 bases respectively, with 11 bases between them. The CDR3 runs 14 residues. The germline CDR1 and CDR2 sequences are MNHEY and SVGEGT. The CDR3 region is CASHLAPSYNEQFF. CDR3 nucleotides: TGTGCCAGCCATCTGGCTCCCTCCTACAATGAGCAGTTCTTC.

The chain has TRBV5-6 and TRBJ1-4; no firm D call. Trimming pared 4 bases from V and 6 bases from J, leaving 10 bases between. The CDR3 has 13 amino acids. The germline CDR1 and CDR2 sequences are SGHDT and YYEEEE. CDR3 DNA: TGTGCCAGCAGCGTCCCCGAGGATGAAAAACTGTTTTTT. Its protein product is CASSVPEDEKLFF. The complete variable domain, with remaining parts taken from reference TRBV5-6 and TRBJ1-4, reads DAGVTQSPTHLIKTRGQQVTLRCSPKSGHDTVSWYQQALGQGPQFIFQYYEEEERQRGNFPDRFSGHQFPNYSSELNVNALLLGDSALYLCASSVPEDEKLFFGSGTQLSVL.

The rearrangement uses TRBV7-9 and TRBJ2-7, with 7 bases fitting TRBD2. V dropped 4 bases and J dropped 2; count of bases not matched to a gene: 5. Germline V gives CDR1 SEHNR, CDR2 FQNEAQ (reference sequence). The CDR3 sequence is 14 residues long. The CDR3 is CASSSQTSTYEQYF. In nucleotides, the CDR3 is TGTGCCAGCAGCTCCCAGACTAGCACCTACGAGCAGTACTTC.

The CDR3 nucleotides are TGTGCCAGCAACCCAACCCGGGGGGCACATCCAGATACGCAGTATTTT. Residues: CASNPTRGAHPDTQYF. This chain joins TRBV27 and TRBJ2-3, with D perhaps matching TRBD2 (7 bases). V was trimmed by 7 bases and J by 4 bases, leaving 21 bases between them. The CDR3 extends over 16 amino acids. Germline V lookup: CDR1 MNHEY, CDR2 SMNVEV (reference sequence).

V gene TRBV25-1 combines with J gene TRBJ1-6; TRBD1 might be the D (5 bases). V was clipped by 7 bases and J by 7 bases, with 11 bases between them. The CDR3 is made up of 13 amino acids. CDR1 is MGHDK and CDR2 is SYGVNS in the germline V gene. The CDR3 here is CASTPQENSPLHF. The DNA of the CDR3 is TGTGCCAGCACACCACAGGAGAATTCACCCCTCCACTTT.